These 14 T cell receptor beta chains came from one sample sequenced in a study of cytomegalovirus exposure and HLA in healthy donors. 60 Vbeta and 13 Jbeta primers were used in PCR. The protocol was immunoSEQ multiplex PCR, while the TCRdb copy is restricted to in-frame clones and leaves out a portion. The table shows some 100,000 clones, with roughly 77% occurring only once. Sequencing used PBMCs. The receptors originated from a woman aged 45-65 years in good health and CMV-seropositive.

The chain is built from TRBV7-9 and TRBJ1-1, with a weak D call TRBD1 (5 bases). Deletions cut 8 bases from V and 2 bases from J, with 12 bases between. This CDR3 has 13 amino acids. Germline V gene sequence: CDR1 SEHNR, CDR2 FQNEAQ (reference sequence). The chain's CDR3 is CASWLGGNTEAFF. In nucleotides, the CDR3 is TGTGCCAGCTGGCTGGGGGGAAACACTGAAGCTTTCTTT.

This clone was counted a single time. This rearrangement joins TRBV7-3 to TRBJ1-1, with D tentatively TRBD1 (5 bases). The V end was cut by 0 bases, the J end by 3 bases, with 17 bases between. Germline CDR1 is SGHTA and CDR2 is FQGTGA. This CDR3 is 17 amino acids long. This CDR3 is CASSLTGGTVADTEAFF. The CDR3 bases are TGTGCCAGCAGCTTAACGGGGGGGACGGTCGCGGACACTGAAGCTTTCTTT. Based on the CDR3 plus reference TRBV7-3 and TRBJ1-1, the full variable domain is GAGVSQTPSNKVTEKGKYVELRCDPISGHTALYWYRQSLGQGPEFLIYFQGTGAADDSGLPNDRFFAVRPEGSVSTLKIQRTERGDSAVYLCASSLTGGTVADTEAFFGQGTRLTVV.

The genes are TRBV10-2 and TRBJ2-2; D uncertain. This CDR3 contains 12 residues. The germline V gene encodes CDR1 WSHSY and CDR2 SAAADI. V lost 10 bases, J lost 2 bases, and 8 bases lay in between. The CDR3, as DNA: TGCGCCACCTCTGTAAACACCGGGGAGCTGTTTTTT. It is translated as CATSVNTGELFF.

V and J are TRBV5-1 and TRBJ1-2; D not certain. The V and J ends lost 0 bases and 7 bases respectively, with 16 bases between them. Germline V CDR1 and CDR2: SGHRS, YFSETQ. The CDR3 consists of 15 residues. CDR3 DNA: TGCGCCAGCAGCTTGGGCCTGGAAAGGAGTGGTGGCTACACCTTC. Translating it yields CASSLGLERSGGYTF.

This chain joins TRBV10-2 and TRBJ2-4; D is possibly TRBD2 (6 bases). The CDR3 contains 15 residues. Trimming removed 4 bases from V and 0 bases from J, with 10 bases in between. CDR1 is WSHSY, CDR2 SAAADI, per germline. CDR3 nucleotides: TGCGCCAGCAGTGCTTCGGGACTAGCCAAAAACATTCAGTACTTC. Translated: CASSASGLAKNIQYF.

J is TRBJ2-4 and V is TRBV6-6; 7 positions agree with TRBD1. Germline V gives CDR1 MNHNY, CDR2 SVGAGI (reference sequence). Trimming took 2 bases from V and 5 from J; bases not matched to a gene: 6. The CDR3 contains 15 residues. DNA of the CDR3: TGTGCCAGCAGTTACCTATACAGGGGCGAAAACATTCAGTACTTC. The encoded protein is CASSYLYRGENIQYF.

This clone has more than one count but fewer than ten. The V call is TRBV4-2, the J call TRBJ1-5; 7 nucleotides agree with TRBD1. Germline V gives CDR1 LGHNA, CDR2 YNFKEQ. The V and J ends lost 0 bases and 2 bases, in that order; junction bases with no gene match: 4. The CDR3 has 16 residues. CDR3 loop: CASSQDLGQGNQPQHF. DNA for the CDR3: TGTGCCAGCAGCCAAGATTTAGGACAGGGCAATCAGCCCCAGCATTTT.

V is TRBV6-1 and J is TRBJ2-2, with D perhaps TRBD2 (5 bases). Per the germline V gene, CDR1 is MNHNS and CDR2 is SASEGT. V lost 4 bases, J lost 5 bases, and 11 bases lay in between. There are 14 residues in the CDR3. The CDR3 reads CASSVVAWTGELFF. CDR3 coding DNA: TGTGCCAGCAGTGTGGTAGCGTGGACCGGGGAGCTGTTTTTT.

In its sample, this clone was seen a few times. A junction boundary mismatches the germline segment, possibly from a read error. The chain combines TRBV7-7 with TRBJ2-5, with a weak D call TRBD1 (6 bases). The length of the CDR3 is 14 residues. Germline V gives CDR1 SSHAT, CDR2 FNYEAQ (reference sequence). CDR3 sequence (DNA): TGTGCTAGCAGCGCCGGGACAACTAGAGAGACCCAGTACTTC. This codes for CASSAGTTRETQYF.

V is TRBV11-2 and J is TRBJ2-7; TRBD1 aligns across 8 bases. J gave up 6 bases and V 3 bases, and 4 bases lay outside the gene matches. This CDR3 has 13 amino acids. Germline assignment: CDR1 SGHAT and CDR2 FQNNGV. CDR3 nucleotides: TGTGCCAGCAGCTTGGACAGGGTAAGCGAGCAGTACTTC. It specifies CASSLDRVSEQYF.

This chain links TRBV11-3 with TRBJ2-1; 9 bases are shared with TRBD2. V was pared by 5 bases and J by 5 bases, with 10 bases of the junction left unmatched. CDR3 size: 16 residues. Looked up from germline, CDR1 is SGHNT and CDR2 is YENEEA. The DNA for the CDR3 is TGTGCCAGCAGCCTAAACAGCGGGAGGCAGAACAATGAGCAGTTCTTC. It codes for CASSLNSGRQNNEQFF.

V gene TRBV5-4 combines with J gene TRBJ1-2; D may be TRBD1 (5 bases). The germline V gene has CDR1 SGHNT and CDR2 YYREEE (reference sequence). The V gene lost 0 bases and the J gene lost 0 bases, with 9 bases spanning the gap. This CDR3 contains 15 residues. The CDR3 loop reads CASSLGDRTNYGYTF. The CDR3, as DNA: TGTGCCAGCAGCTTGGGTGACAGAACTAACTATGGCTACACCTTC.

The chain employs TRBV29-1 and TRBJ1-1, with 7 bases identical to TRBD1. With V trimmed by 1 base and J by 6 bases, 14 bases remained unmatched. In germline, CDR1 is SQVTM, CDR2 ANQGSEA. The CDR3 covers 16 residues. For the CDR3, the DNA is TGCAGCGTTGAAGGCGAGGGGGCTAGTTTTTTAGCTGAAGCTTTCTTT. Amino acid sequence: CSVEGEGASFLAEAFF.

The gene calls are TRBV14 and TRBJ2-2; weak D call: TRBD1 (5 bases). Trimming took off 2 bases at V and 6 bases at J, with 13 bases between the two ends. The CDR3 is made up of 15 amino acids. CDR1 is SGHDN and CDR2 is FVKESK in the germline V gene. DNA of the CDR3: TGTGCCAGCAGCCAATACACAGGAGACTCCGGGGAGCTGTTTTTT. Translated: CASSQYTGDSGELFF.